This TCR beta chain was sequenced during a study of cytomegalovirus exposure and HLA in healthy donors. Assay: immunoSEQ multiplex PCR; the TCRdb copy retains only in-frame clones and omits some. This table holds about 160,000 clones, about nine tenths found once. A note on this clone: Germline and junction disagree at one end, which may indicate a read error.

The V gene's germline CDR1 is SSHAT and CDR2 FNYEAQ (reference sequence). The CDR3 runs 16 residues. The source of this sequence is a young man in good health and CMV-seropositive. Sequences were obtained from PBMCs. V gene TRBV7-7 combines with J gene TRBJ2-1; 7 bases fit TRBD2. The CDR3 DNA reads TGTGCTAGCAGCTTAGAAGACGAGCGGGGAAACAATGAGCAGTTCTTC. Residues: CASSLEDERGNNEQFF.